The 11 T cell receptor beta chains reported below all come from one sample, sequenced in a study of regulatory T cells in long-lasting Graves disease. Time point indicated: persistent/refractory GD, antithyroid drugs over 5 years with positive TRAb. Extracted PBMC RNA gave rise to the TCR library. Arm-PCR of CDR3 regions and iRepertoire HTBI primers were the basis on which TCR beta libraries were built. Each CDR3 protein gets one entry after TCRdb re-called the multiplex PCR reads with MiXCR. The sample has 350,000 to 500,000 distinct CDR3 sequences, roughly a fifth seen once; the top ten hold 14%. This material consisted of peripheral blood mononuclear cells (PBMCs), taken when the disease was refractory, from a patient treated with antithyroid drugs. Source of these receptors: a female donor with Graves disease.

This clonotype appeared a few times. The CDR3 DNA follows: TGTGCCAGCAGCCTCCAGATTCAGGCCAAAAACATTCAGTACTTC. This codes for CASSLQIQAKNIQYF. The chain links TRBV7-9 to TRBJ2-4; D unclear. V gave up 5 bases and J gave up 1 base, with 12 bases separating them. Germline loops: CDR1 SEHNR, CDR2 FQNEAQ (reference sequence). The CDR3 contains 15 residues. Combining the CDR3 with reference TRBV7-9 and TRBJ2-4 gives the whole variable domain DTGVSQNPRHKITKRGQNVTFRCDPISEHNRLYWYRQTLGQGPEFLTYFQNEAQLEKSRLLSDRFSAERPKGSFSTLEIQRTEQGDSAMYLCASSLQIQAKNIQYFGAGTRLSVL.

Notes on this clonotype: A much larger clone sits a single nucleotide away, making a read error possible. The genes are TRBV28 and TRBJ1-5; D is ambiguous. This CDR3 has 14 amino acids. Germline values: CDR1 MDHEN, CDR2 SYDVKM. Written as DNA, the CDR3 is TGTGCCAGCACCCCCCCCGGTTTCAATCAGGCCCAGCATTTT. It codes for CASTPPGFNQAQHF.

This clonotype was recorded many times. The chain uses TRBV6-5 and TRBJ1-4, with 7 bases fitting TRBD1. Trimming took 2 bases from V and 5 from J; bases not matched to a gene: 11. This CDR3 has 17 residues. Germline V gives CDR1 MNHEY, CDR2 SVGAGI. The CDR3 loop is CASSYRSYRGENEKLFF. In DNA form, the CDR3 reads TGTGCCAGCAGTTACCGCTCTTACAGGGGAGAAAATGAAAAACTGTTTTTT.

V gene TRBV7-2 combines with J gene TRBJ2-3; weak D call: TRBD2 (5 bases). V lost 3 bases, J lost 6 bases, and 13 bases lay in between. Germline CDR1 reads SGHTA; CDR2 reads FQGNSA. The CDR3 is made up of 14 amino acids. The CDR3 region has the DNA TGTGCCAGCAGCTTCGGACTCAGTAGGGATACGCAGTATTTT. It yields the protein CASSFGLSRDTQYF.

The gene calls are TRBV10-3 and TRBJ2-2, with D unresolved. Trimming stripped 7 bases from V and 0 bases from J, with 9 bases between. Germline-derived CDR1 and CDR2 are ENHRY and SYGVKD. This CDR3 is 14 amino acids long. CDR3 DNA sequence: TGTGCCATCAATGCAGAGACGAACACCGGGGAGCTGTTTTTT. Translating gives CAINAETNTGELFF.

The chain links TRBV15 to TRBJ2-7; D not certain. The germline CDR1 and CDR2 sequences are LNHNV and YYDKDF (reference sequence). V dropped 1 base and J dropped 6 bases, with 7 bases sitting between them. CDR3 length: 12 residues. The CDR3 sequence: CATSRASGEQYF. CDR3 nucleotide sequence: TGTGCCACCAGCAGAGCCAGTGGCGAGCAGTACTTC.

The chain joins TRBV19 to TRBJ1-1; D ambiguous. This CDR3 has 15 amino acids. The V end was cut by 3 bases, the J end by 9 bases, with 20 bases between. CDR1 is LNHDA and CDR2 is SQIVND in the germline V gene (reference sequence). DNA of the CDR3: TGTGCCAGTAGTATCCCCGGGCGGGGAAGGAATCAAGCTTTCTTT. This codes for CASSIPGRGRNQAFF. The full variable domain, its missing parts supplied by reference TRBV19 and TRBJ1-1, is DGGITQSPKYLFRKEGQNVTLSCEQNLNHDAMYWYRQDPGQGLRLIYYSQIVNDFQKGDIAEGYSVSREKKESFPLTVTSAQKNPTAFYLCASSIPGRGRNQAFFGQGTRLTVV.

The chain links TRBV6-1 to TRBJ2-1; D not certain. V dropped 6 bases and J dropped 4 bases, with 10 bases sitting between them. The germline gives CDR1 MNHNS, CDR2 SASEGT. This CDR3 has 13 amino acids. CDR3 residues: CASSAGRYNEQFF. The CDR3 DNA reads as TGTGCCAGCAGCGCCGGGCGATACAATGAGCAGTTCTTC.

This chain links TRBV3-1 with TRBJ2-1; 11 nucleotides agree with TRBD1. The CDR3 covers 15 residues. Germline V lookup: CDR1 LGHDT, CDR2 YNNKEL (reference sequence). Unmatched junction bases numbered 5, after V lost 4 bases and J lost 6 bases. The CDR3, as DNA: TGTGCCAGCAGCCTTCGGGACAGGGGGTCCAATGAGCAGTTCTTC. Translation: CASSLRDRGSNEQFF.

This clonotype has just a few counts. With a much larger clone just one base away, this may be a read error. J is TRBJ1-4 and V is TRBV27; D ambiguous. Germline V CDR1 and CDR2: MNHEY, SMNVEV (reference sequence). There are 13 residues in the CDR3. The CDR3 DNA reads TGTGCCAGCAGTTTCTCAACTAATGAAAAACTGGTTTTT. Amino acids: CASSFSTNEKLVF.

The chain joins TRBV6-1 to TRBJ1-2; 7 bases agree with TRBD1. The germline CDR1 and CDR2 sequences are MNHNS and SASEGT. Trimming removed 10 bases from V and 6 bases from J; junction bases left unmatched: 14. The length of the CDR3 is 14 residues. CDR3 in amino acids: CAMQQTGDSNGYTF. For the CDR3, the DNA is TGTGCCATGCAACAAACAGGGGACTCTAATGGCTACACCTTC.